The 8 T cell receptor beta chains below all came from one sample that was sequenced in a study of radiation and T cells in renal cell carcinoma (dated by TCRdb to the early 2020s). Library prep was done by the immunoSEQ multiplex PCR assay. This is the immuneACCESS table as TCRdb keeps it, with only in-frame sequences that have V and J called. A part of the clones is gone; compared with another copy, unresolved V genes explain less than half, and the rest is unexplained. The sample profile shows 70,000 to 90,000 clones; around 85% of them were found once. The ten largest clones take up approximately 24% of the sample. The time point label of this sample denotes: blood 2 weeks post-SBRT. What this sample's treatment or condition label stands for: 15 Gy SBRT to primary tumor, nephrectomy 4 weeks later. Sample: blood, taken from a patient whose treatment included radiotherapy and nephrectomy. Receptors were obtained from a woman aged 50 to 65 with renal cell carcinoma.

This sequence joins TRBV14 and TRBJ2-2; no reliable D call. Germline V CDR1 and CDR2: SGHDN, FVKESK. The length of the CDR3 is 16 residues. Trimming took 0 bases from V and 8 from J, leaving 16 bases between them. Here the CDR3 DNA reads TGTGCCAGCAGCCAAGATCTGTCGGCTAGGCTGGGGGAGCTGTTTTTT. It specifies CASSQDLSARLGELFF.

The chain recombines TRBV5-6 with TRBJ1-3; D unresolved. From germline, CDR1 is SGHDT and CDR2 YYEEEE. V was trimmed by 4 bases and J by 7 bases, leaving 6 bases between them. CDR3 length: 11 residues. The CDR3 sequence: CASSQSNTIYF. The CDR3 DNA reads TGTGCCAGCAGCCAATCGAACACCATATATTTT.

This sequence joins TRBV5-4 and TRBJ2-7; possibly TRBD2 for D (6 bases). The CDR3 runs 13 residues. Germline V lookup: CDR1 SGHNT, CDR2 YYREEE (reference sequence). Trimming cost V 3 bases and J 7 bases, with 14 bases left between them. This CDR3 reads CASSSGGSIEQYF. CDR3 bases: TGTGCCAGCAGCTCCGGGGGATCAATAGAGCAGTACTTC. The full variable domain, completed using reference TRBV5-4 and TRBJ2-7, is ETGVTQSPTHLIKTRGQQVTLRCSSQSGHNTVSWYQQALGQGPQFIFQYYREEENGRGNFPPRFSGLQFPNYSSELNVNALELDDSALYLCASSSGGSIEQYFGPGTRLTVT.

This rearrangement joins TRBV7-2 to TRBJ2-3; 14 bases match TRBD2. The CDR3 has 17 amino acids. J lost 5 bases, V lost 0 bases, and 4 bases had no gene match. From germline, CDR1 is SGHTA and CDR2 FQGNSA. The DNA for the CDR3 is TGTGCCAGCAGCTTAGCGCTCGGGACTAGCGGGAGAGATACGCAGTATTTT. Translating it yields CASSLALGTSGRDTQYF.

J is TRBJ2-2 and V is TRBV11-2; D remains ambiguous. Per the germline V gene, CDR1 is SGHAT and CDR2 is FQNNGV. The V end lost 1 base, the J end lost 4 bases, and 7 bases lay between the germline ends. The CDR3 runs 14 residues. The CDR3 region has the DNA TGTGCCAGCAGCTTAGGGCACCGCACCGGGGAGCTGTTTTTT. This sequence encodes CASSLGHRTGELFF.

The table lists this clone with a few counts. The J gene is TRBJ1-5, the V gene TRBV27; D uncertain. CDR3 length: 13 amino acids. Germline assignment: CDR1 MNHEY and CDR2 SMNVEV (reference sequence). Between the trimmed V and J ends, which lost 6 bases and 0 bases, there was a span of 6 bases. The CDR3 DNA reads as TGTGCCAGCAGGACAAATAGCAATCAGCCCCAGCATTTT. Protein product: CASRTNSNQPQHF.

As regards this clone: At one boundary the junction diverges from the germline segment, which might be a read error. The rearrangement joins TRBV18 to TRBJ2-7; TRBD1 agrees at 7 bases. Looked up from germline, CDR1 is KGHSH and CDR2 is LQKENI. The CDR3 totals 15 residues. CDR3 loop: CASSPKVQGVGEQYF. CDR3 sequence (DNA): TGTGCCAGCTCACCGAAAGTTCAGGGGGTTGGCGAGCAGTATTTC. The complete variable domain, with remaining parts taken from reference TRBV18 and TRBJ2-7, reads NAGVMQNPRHLVRRRGQEARLRCSPMKGHSHVYWYRQLPEEGLKFMVYLQKENIIDESGMPKERFSAEFPKEGPSILRIQQVVRGDSAAYFCASSPKVQGVGEQYFGPGTRLTVT.

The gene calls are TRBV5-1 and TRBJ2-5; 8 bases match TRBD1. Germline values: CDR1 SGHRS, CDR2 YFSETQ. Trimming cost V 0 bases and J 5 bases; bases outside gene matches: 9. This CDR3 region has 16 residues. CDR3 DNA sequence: TGCGCCAGCAGCTTGGTGACAGGGGCCCCATCCGAGACCCAGTACTTC. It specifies CASSLVTGAPSETQYF.